A single sample is the source of the 24 T cell receptor beta chains below, sequenced in a study of shared clonotypes between healthy human individuals. Produced via immunoSEQ multiplex PCR; TCRdb's table is partial and in-frame only. The table records 2 million or so clones, roughly 94% of them present only once. The sequencing input was naive CD4+ T cells sorted from blood. Subset specified: CD45RA+ positively selected. The receptors derive from a man aged 18 to 29 in good health.

The chain couples TRBV18 to TRBJ2-3; D might be TRBD2 (6 bases). This CDR3 region has 17 residues. CDR1 KGHSH and CDR2 LQKENI come from the germline V gene. The V and J ends lost 2 bases and 1 base respectively, with 16 bases between them. As DNA, the CDR3 is TGTGCCAGCTCACCAACGGGACTCCAAAGGGGCACAGATACGCAGTATTTT. This gives the protein CASSPTGLQRGTDTQYF.

The chain has TRBV5-1 and TRBJ2-1; 8 bases line up with TRBD2. The CDR3 totals 21 residues. The germline V gene has CDR1 SGHRS and CDR2 YFSETQ. V shed 1 base, J shed 5 bases, and the junction held 23 bases outside the gene matches. Here the CDR3 reads CASSLRHRELAGGPRNNEQFF. The CDR3 DNA reads as TGCGCCAGCAGCTTGCGACACAGGGAATTGGCGGGGGGCCCCCGAAACAATGAGCAGTTCTTC.

On this clone itself: A read error may be the cause here, since a much bigger clone is one base away. Other nucleotide sequences in the sample specify the same CDR3. The rearrangement links TRBV28 to TRBJ1-5; a possible D gene is TRBD1 (6 bases). There are 14 residues in the CDR3. CDR1 and CDR2 (germline): MDHEN, SYDVKM. The CDR3 reads CATLEGTSNQPQHF. For the CDR3, the DNA is TGCGCCACCCTAGAGGGGACAAGCAATCAGCCCCAGCATTTT.

The rearrangement joins TRBV5-1 to TRBJ1-1; D is undetermined. V lost 6 bases and J 0 bases, leaving 12 bases between the germline ends. Germline CDR1 reads SGHRS; CDR2 reads YFSETQ. The CDR3 runs to 14 residues. The CDR3 DNA sequence: TGCGCCAGCACCCCCGCCGGTTTGAACACTGAAGCTTTCTTT. This gives the protein CASTPAGLNTEAFF.

This chain connects TRBV5-1 to TRBJ2-5, with TRBD1 identical over 9 bases. The junction had 6 bases not matched to a gene; V was cut back by 2 bases and J by 7 bases. Germline CDR1 SGHRS, CDR2 YFSETQ. The CDR3 spans 14 residues. CDR3 loop: CASSFRDRDGTQYF. The CDR3 DNA sequence: TGCGCCAGCAGCTTCCGGGACAGGGATGGGACCCAGTACTTC.

This clone was counted once. The rearrangement joins TRBV11-3 to TRBJ2-3; 7 nucleotides align to TRBD1. After removal of 5 bases from V and 6 bases from J, the junction contained 8 bases not matched to a gene. The germline gives CDR1 SGHNT, CDR2 YENEEA. CDR3 length: 14 residues. The CDR3 DNA sequence: TGTGCCAGCAGCAGACAGGGTCTTGGGGATACGCAGTATTTT. Amino acids: CASSRQGLGDTQYF.

The chain couples TRBV16 to TRBJ2-7; 13 bases fit TRBD2. The CDR3 covers 20 residues. V lost 2 bases and J lost 8; bases outside the gene matches: 21. CDR1 is KGHSY, CDR2 FQNENV, per germline. CDR3 nucleotide sequence: TGTGCCAGCAGCCAAACCCTACCCACTAGCGGGAGGGTGACTACGATCCAGCAGTACTTC. Translating gives CASSQTLPTSGRVTTIQQYF.

V gene TRBV5-1 combines with J gene TRBJ2-7; 8 positions agree with TRBD1. Losses at the gene ends were 5 bases for V and 3 bases for J; bases not matched to a gene: 7. Germline V gene sequence: CDR1 SGHRS, CDR2 YFSETQ. This CDR3 has 14 residues. The CDR3 nucleotides read TGCGCCAGCAGTCGTACCACAGGGGGCTACGAGCAGTACTTC. The encoded protein is CASSRTTGGYEQYF.

The chain uses TRBV11-2 and TRBJ1-3, with 8 bases matching TRBD1. CDR1 is SGHAT, CDR2 FQNNGV, per germline. The CDR3 is made up of 15 amino acids. V dropped 5 bases and J dropped 1; count of bases not matched to a gene: 4. The CDR3 bases are TGTGCCAGCAGCACGGACAGGGTATCTGGAAACACCATATATTTT. Protein product: CASSTDRVSGNTIYF.

The CDR3 here is CASSSQGLGNSPLHF. The CDR3 nucleotides read TGTGCCAGCAGCTCCCAGGGGCTGGGAAATTCACCCCTCCACTTT. The genes are TRBV7-8 and TRBJ1-6, with D possibly matching TRBD1 (6 bases). CDR1 is SGHVS and CDR2 is FQNEAQ in the germline V gene. The CDR3 totals 15 residues. Trimming pared 4 bases from V and 7 bases from J, leaving 14 bases between. Complete variable domain (other parts from reference TRBV7-8 and TRBJ1-6): GAGVSQSPRYKVAKRGQDVALRCDPISGHVSLFWYQQALGQGPEFLTYFQNEAQLDKSGLPSDRFFAERPEGSVSTLKIQRTQQEDSAVYLCASSSQGLGNSPLHFGNGTRLTVT.

In the case of this clone: Additional DNA sequences in this sample encode the identical CDR3. The chain employs TRBV6-5 and TRBJ2-1; no reliable D call. Germline CDR1 reads MNHEY; CDR2 reads SVGAGI. The CDR3 length is 16 residues. Trimming took off 0 bases at V and 0 bases at J, with 9 bases between the two ends. In nucleotides, the CDR3 is TGTGCCAGCAGTTACTCACCGCTTAGCTCCTACAATGAGCAGTTCTTC. Protein sequence: CASSYSPLSSYNEQFF.

Worth noting for this clone: Other DNA sequences from this sample encode an identical CDR3 as well. The chain recombines TRBV11-2 with TRBJ2-5, with D perhaps matching TRBD1 (5 bases). The CDR3 runs 15 residues. Germline loops: CDR1 SGHAT, CDR2 FQNNGV. Trimming removed 1 base from V and 2 bases from J, with 11 bases in between. Written as DNA, the CDR3 is TGTGCCAGCAGCTTAGGTCTGGCAGGGCAAGAGACCCAGTACTTC. It specifies CASSLGLAGQETQYF.

Worth noting for this clone: Other nucleotide sequences from this sample produce the same CDR3. The chain combines TRBV11-2 with TRBJ2-3; D is possibly TRBD1 (6 bases). The CDR3 is made up of 14 amino acids. V was cut by 3 bases and J by 1 base, with 8 bases left in between. The germline CDR1 and CDR2 sequences are SGHAT and FQNNGV. The CDR3, as DNA: TGTGCCAGCAGCTTTGGGGGCGGCACAGATACGCAGTATTTT. Its translation: CASSFGGGTDTQYF.

The chain is built from TRBV19 and TRBJ2-3, with TRBD2 matching over 9 bases. The V gene's germline CDR1 is LNHDA and CDR2 SQIVND (reference sequence). V was clipped by 4 bases and J by 0 bases; unmatched bases: 8. The CDR3 consists of 17 residues. CDR3 sequence reads: CASSTQLLAGSTDTQYF. In DNA form, the CDR3 reads TGTGCCAGTAGTACCCAATTACTAGCGGGCAGCACAGATACGCAGTATTTT.

This chain connects TRBV27 to TRBJ2-2; D is tentatively TRBD1 or TRBD2 (6 bases each). The CDR3 runs to 13 residues. Looked up from germline, CDR1 is MNHEY and CDR2 is SMNVEV (reference sequence). Trimming left V 5 bases short and J 7 bases short, with 11 bases between. The CDR3, as DNA: TGTGCCAGCAGTATACGGGGGCTCGGGGAGCTGTTTTTT. Residues: CASSIRGLGELFF.

V gene TRBV5-1 combines with J gene TRBJ2-7, with 9 bases matching TRBD1. This CDR3 contains 15 residues. V was clipped by 4 bases and J by 3 bases; unmatched bases: 8. Germline CDR1 SGHRS, CDR2 YFSETQ. CDR3 region: CASSLGTGSIYEQYF. CDR3 nucleotide sequence: TGCGCCAGCAGCCTAGGGACAGGGAGTATCTACGAGCAGTACTTC. The full variable domain, with the rest looked up from reference TRBV5-1 and TRBJ2-7, is KAGVTQTPRYLIKTRGQQVTLSCSPISGHRSVSWYQQTPGQGLQFLFEYFSETQRNKGNFPGRFSGRQFSNSRSEMNVSTLELGDSALYLCASSLGTGSIYEQYFGPGTRLTVT.

V gene TRBV4-3 combines with J gene TRBJ2-1; D possibly corresponds to TRBD2 (5 bases). This CDR3 comprises 15 residues. Looked up from germline, CDR1 is LGHNA and CDR2 is YSLEER. V was clipped by 0 bases and J by 4 bases, with 10 bases between them. CDR3 sequence: CASSQDLAGYNEQFF. DNA of the CDR3: TGCGCCAGCAGCCAAGATCTAGCCGGTTACAATGAGCAGTTCTTC.

Concerning this clone itself: At the DNA level, this CDR3 is encoded by other sequences in the same sample as well. The chain combines TRBV4-1 with TRBJ2-3; a possible D gene is TRBD2 (6 bases). V was clipped by 2 bases and J by 0 bases, with 15 bases between them. This CDR3 is built from 17 residues. The germline gives CDR1 MGHRA, CDR2 YSYEKL. The CDR3 is CASSQPGLLASTDTQYF. CDR3 bases: TGCGCCAGCAGCCAACCCGGACTACTGGCAAGCACAGATACGCAGTATTTT.

This chain links TRBV28 with TRBJ2-1, with D perhaps assigned TRBD1 or TRBD2 (5 bases each). This CDR3 spans 14 amino acids. Looked up from germline, CDR1 is MDHEN and CDR2 is SYDVKM. Between the trimmed V and J ends, which lost 5 bases and 4 bases, there was a span of 12 bases. The CDR3 sequence is CASSVGTAYNEQFF. The CDR3 nucleotides are TGTGCCAGCAGTGTTGGGACGGCTTACAATGAGCAGTTCTTC.

This chain joins TRBV12-5 and TRBJ2-2; maybe TRBD2 (5 bases). V shed 8 bases and J shed 5 bases, with 12 bases lying between them. Looked up from germline, CDR1 is LGHNT and CDR2 is FRNRAP. The CDR3 sequence is 13 residues long. The chain's CDR3 is CASSAGNTGELFF. The CDR3 coding sequence is TGTGCTAGTAGCGCCGGGAATACCGGGGAGCTGTTTTTT.

This chain joins TRBV30 and TRBJ1-6; D is uncertain. This CDR3 is 13 amino acids long. V lost 2 bases, J lost 7 bases, and 9 bases lay in between. Per germline, CDR1 GTSNPN and CDR2 SVGIG (reference sequence). CDR3 in DNA: TGTGCCTGGAGTCGAACGGAGAATTCACCCCTCCACTTT. This sequence encodes CAWSRTENSPLHF. Using reference TRBV30 and TRBJ1-6 for the parts outside the CDR3, the full variable domain is SQTIHQWPATLVQPVGSPLSLECTVEGTSNPNLYWYRQAAGRGLQLLFYSVGIGQISSEVPQNLSASRPQDRQFILSSKKLLLSDSGFYLCAWSRTENSPLHFGNGTRLTVT.

The chain links TRBV10-3 to TRBJ2-1; no clear D gene. CDR3 size: 14 residues. Trimming pared 3 bases from V and 6 bases from J, leaving 12 bases between. Germline V gene lookup returns CDR1 ENHRY and CDR2 SYGVKD. This chain's CDR3 is CAISDSGPSNEQFF. Written as DNA, the CDR3 is TGTGCCATCAGTGACTCCGGACCCTCCAATGAGCAGTTCTTC.

The chain joins TRBV5-1 to TRBJ1-1, with 7 nucleotides matching TRBD1. Germline V CDR1 and CDR2: SGHRS, YFSETQ. Trimming removed 5 bases from V and 1 base from J; junction bases left unmatched: 5. The CDR3 contains 14 residues. CDR3 sequence reads: CASSETGRNTEAFF. In DNA, the CDR3 is TGCGCCAGCAGTGAGACAGGGCGGAACACTGAAGCTTTCTTT.

The rearrangement links TRBV7-9 to TRBJ2-5, with TRBD1 identical over 9 bases. J lost 2 bases, V lost 5 bases, and 6 bases had no gene match. This CDR3 spans 15 amino acids. The germline CDR1 and CDR2 sequences are SEHNR and FQNEAQ (reference sequence). In nucleotides, the CDR3 is TGTGCCAGCAGCCGCCGGACAGGGGAGCAAGAGACCCAGTACTTC. Residues: CASSRRTGEQETQYF.